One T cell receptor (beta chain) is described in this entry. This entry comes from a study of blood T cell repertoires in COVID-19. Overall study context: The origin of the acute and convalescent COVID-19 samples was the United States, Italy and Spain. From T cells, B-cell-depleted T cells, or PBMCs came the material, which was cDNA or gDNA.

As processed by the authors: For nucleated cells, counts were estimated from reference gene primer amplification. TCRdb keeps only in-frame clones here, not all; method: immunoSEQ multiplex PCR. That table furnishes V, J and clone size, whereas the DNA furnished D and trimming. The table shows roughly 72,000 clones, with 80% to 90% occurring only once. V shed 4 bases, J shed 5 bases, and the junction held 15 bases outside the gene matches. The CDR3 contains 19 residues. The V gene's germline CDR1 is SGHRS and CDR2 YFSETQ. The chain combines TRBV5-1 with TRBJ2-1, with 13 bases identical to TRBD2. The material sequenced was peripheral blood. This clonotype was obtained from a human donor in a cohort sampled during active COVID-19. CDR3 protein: CASSLRLAGGPFVHNEQFF. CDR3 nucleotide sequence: TGCGCCAGCAGCCTCCGACTAGCGGGAGGCCCGTTTGTACACAATGAGCAGTTCTTC.